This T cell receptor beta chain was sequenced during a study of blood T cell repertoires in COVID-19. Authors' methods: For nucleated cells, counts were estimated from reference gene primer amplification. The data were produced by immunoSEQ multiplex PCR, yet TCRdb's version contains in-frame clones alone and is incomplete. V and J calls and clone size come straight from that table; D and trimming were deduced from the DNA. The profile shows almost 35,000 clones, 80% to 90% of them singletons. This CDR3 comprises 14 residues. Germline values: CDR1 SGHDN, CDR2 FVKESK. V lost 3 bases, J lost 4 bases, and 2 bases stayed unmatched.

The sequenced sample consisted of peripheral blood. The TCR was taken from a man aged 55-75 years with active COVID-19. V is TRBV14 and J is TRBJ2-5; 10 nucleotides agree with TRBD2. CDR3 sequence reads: CASSQLAGVETQYF. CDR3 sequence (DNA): TGTGCCAGCAGCCAGCTAGCGGGAGTAGAGACCCAGTACTTC.